This T cell receptor (beta chain) comes out of a study of CD8 T cells in ankylosing spondylitis. Study results and caveats: Disease-linked clones reportedly concentrated significantly in matched ankylosing spondylitis synovial fluid. A motif of eight or nine highly homologous TCR beta variants was seen as apparently characteristic of ankylosing spondylitis blood.

On this clonotype: Antigen specificity is unknown.

Trimming cost V 3 bases and J 2 bases, with 17 bases left between them. CDR3 size: 17 residues. CDR1 is SGHVS, CDR2 FQNEAQ, per germline. Molecular-barcoded quantitative 5'-RACE produced these TCR beta libraries. Each CDR3 protein is one row after TCRdb ran MiXCR on the 5' RACE reads. Of some 92,000 distinct CDR3 sequences listed, around 26% are singletons. The receptor comes from a male donor with ankylosing spondylitis or in good health (not recorded which). The V gene is TRBV7-8, the J gene TRBJ2-1; either TRBD1 or TRBD2 may fit D (5 bases each). The sequencing sample was made of blood, either unsorted or a sorted T cell fraction (not recorded which). CDR3 in DNA: TGTGCCAGCAGCTTGGGGGTGCTTGAGGTTCCCTACAATGAGCAGTTCTTC. This encodes CASSLGVLEVPYNEQFF.